This TCR beta chain was recorded in a study of T cells in Graves' hyperthyroidism and ophthalmopathy. This clonotype was detected a few times. Amplified regions were TCR beta CDR3 sequences from RNA transcripts. The TCR CDR3 first-round RT-PCR relied on the HTBI primer set. TCRdb re-analysed the multiplex PCR reads in MiXCR, keeping a single row per CDR3 protein. Of hundreds of thousands of distinct CDR3 sequences listed, approximately 14% were seen once; the top ten hold roughly 19%. Germline CDR1 reads MNHEY; CDR2 reads SVGEGT. The CDR3 spans 19 residues. Trimming took off 0 bases at V and 1 base at J, with 21 bases between the two ends.

The rearrangement uses TRBV6-2 or TRBV6-3 and TRBJ2-5; maybe TRBD1 (6 bases). The sequence was collected from a woman aged 55-69 years with Graves' ophthalmopathy. Sequenced input: blood. The DNA of the CDR3 is TGTGCCAGCAGTTACTCAGGTCCCACGACAGGTCAGAGCCAAGAGACCCAGTACTTC. Encoded protein: CASSYSGPTTGQSQETQYF.